Listed below are T cell receptor beta chains from one sample, sequenced in a study of blood T cell repertoires in COVID-19. Assay: immunoSEQ multiplex PCR; the TCRdb copy retains only in-frame clones and omits some. The repertoire holds approximately 13,000 clones, 81% seen once, with 25% to 35% in the top ten. The sequencing sample was made of peripheral blood. The source of these receptors is a human donor in a cohort sampled during active COVID-19. Both conserved end residues are part of each CDR3. The order of the fields is clone size, V gene, D gene, J gene, CDR3 protein, CDR3 DNA. The D gene is left open where the match is weak. Expanded clones get a size class; other rows say once, few or many, or leave the size out.

-	TRBV7-9	TRBD2	TRBJ2-1	CASSSRLAGDNEQFF	TGTGCCAGCAGCTCCAGACTAGCGGGAGACAATGAGCAGTTCTTC
-	TRBV7-9	-	TRBJ1-4	CASSPLMEKLFF	TGTGCCAGCAGCCCCCTAATGGAAAAACTGTTTTTT
-	TRBV2	-	TRBJ1-5	CASNRQVDIQPQHF	TGTGCCAGCAACCGACAGGTCGACATTCAGCCCCAGCATTTT
once	TRBV11-3	-	TRBJ2-3	CASTPRGQLFPDTQYF	TGTGCCAGCACCCCTCGAGGACAGCTCTTTCCAGATACGCAGTATTTT
-	TRBV10-3	-	TRBJ1-5	CAISYRSNQPQHF	TGTGCCATCAGTTACAGGAGCAATCAGCCCCAGCATTTT
-	TRBV28	-	TRBJ2-7	CASSLRDRPYEQYF	TGTGCCAGCAGTTTAAGAGACAGGCCCTACGAGCAGTACTTC
-	TRBV27	-	TRBJ2-7	CASSPSRGISYEQYF	TGTGCCAGCAGTCCCTCCCGGGGTATCTCCTACGAGCAGTACTTC
-	TRBV5-3	TRBD2	TRBJ2-1	CARSHNLAGGRNEQFF	TGTGCCAGAAGCCACAATCTAGCGGGAGGTCGCAATGAGCAGTTCTTC
-	TRBV27	-	TRBJ1-6	CASSYRASGGRSYNSPLHF	TGTGCCAGCAGTTACAGAGCCTCGGGGGGGCGTTCCTATAATTCACCCCTCCACTTT
-	TRBV30	TRBD2	TRBJ2-4	CAWSGGLALLAKNIQYF	TGTGCCTGGAGTGGAGGACTAGCGCTACTAGCCAAAAACATTCAGTACTTC
-	TRBV20-1	-	TRBJ2-7	CSASYEQYF	TGCAGTGCCAGCTACGAGCAGTACTTC
-	TRBV27	TRBD1	TRBJ1-1	CASVSDRGYTEAFF	TGTGCCAGCGTTTCGGACAGGGGGTACACTGAAGCTTTCTTT
once	TRBV19	-	TRBJ2-1	CASSIMNEQFF	TGTGCCAGTAGTATTATGAATGAGCAGTTCTTC
once	TRBV6-5	TRBD2	TRBJ2-5	CASTYGAGAETQYF	TGTGCCAGCACCTATGGGGCGGGAGCAGAGACCCAGTACTTC
-	TRBV7-9	TRBD1	TRBJ2-7	CASSPVGDSYEQYF	TGTGCCAGCAGCCCCGTAGGGGACAGCTACGAGCAGTACTTC
-	TRBV19	-	TRBJ2-2	CASSIRDAVLPGELFF	TGTGCCAGTAGTATAAGAGACGCGGTATTGCCCGGGGAGCTGTTTTTT
many	TRBV12-3/TRBV12-4	-	TRBJ2-5	CASSPRLQETQYF	TGTGCCAGCAGTCCGCGACTACAAGAGACCCAGTACTTC
-	TRBV3-1/TRBV3-2	-	TRBJ2-7	CASSQEGQGSSYEQYF	TGTGCCAGCAGCCAAGAGGGGCAGGGTTCCTCCTACGAGCAGTACTTC
-	TRBV6-2/TRBV6-3	TRBD2	TRBJ2-5	CASSFKEWGILAGDPQETQYF	TGTGCCAGCAGTTTCAAAGAGTGGGGGATTCTAGCGGGTGACCCACAAGAGACCCAGTACTTC
-	TRBV7-3	-	TRBJ2-1	CASSSTTDNEQFF	TGTGCCAGCAGCTCCACTACCGACAATGAGCAGTTCTTC
-	TRBV19	-	TRBJ1-2	CASSIAGASLWFGYTF	TGTGCCAGTAGTATAGCAGGGGCATCATTATGGTTTGGCTACACCTTC
-	TRBV29-1	TRBD1	TRBJ2-2	CSVGQGYSGELFF	TGCAGCGTGGGACAGGGTTATTCCGGGGAGCTGTTTTTT
-	TRBV28	-	TRBJ2-7	CATQRSRGLSASGF	TGTGCCACCCAAAGGTCCCGGGGACTTTCCGCGTCGGGCTTC
-	TRBV9	-	TRBJ2-3	CASSAAGRTDTQYF	TGTGCCAGCAGCGCGGCGGGCCGGACAGATACGCAGTATTTT
-	TRBV27	TRBD2	TRBJ2-7	CASSFMLAGTYEQYF	TGTGCCAGCAGTTTTATGCTAGCGGGGACCTACGAGCAGTACTTC
-	TRBV11-2	TRBD1	TRBJ2-7	CASSSWDSLYEQYF	TGTGCCAGCAGCTCCTGGGACAGCCTCTACGAGCAGTACTTC
once	TRBV6-5	-	TRBJ2-3	CALRSSTDTQYF	TGTGCACTCCGGAGCAGCACAGATACGCAGTATTTT
once	TRBV6-6	TRBD1	TRBJ1-5	CASTLQGVSQPQHF	TGTGCCAGCACCCTACAGGGGGTAAGCCAGCCCCAGCATTTT
-	TRBV5-1	-	TRBJ1-1	CASSLERNTEAFF	TGCGCCAGCAGCTTGGAGAGGAACACTGAAGCTTTCTTT
-	TRBV19	-	TRBJ2-7	CASSMDNTYEQYF	TGTGCCAGTAGTATGGACAACACCTACGAGCAGTACTTC
-	TRBV10-3	TRBD1	TRBJ2-3	CAITTGQGAGADTQYF	TGTGCCATCACCACGGGACAGGGGGCCGGCGCAGATACGCAGTATTTT
-	TRBV6-4	TRBD1	TRBJ2-2	CASRRTGPDTGELFF	TGTGCCAGCAGAAGGACAGGGCCTGACACCGGGGAGCTGTTTTTT
-	TRBV27	-	TRBJ2-2	CASRSDKLDTGELFF	TGTGCCAGCAGGTCGGACAAGCTAGACACCGGGGAGCTGTTTTTT
-	TRBV28	-	TRBJ2-7	CASSSTSSYEQYF	TGTGCCAGCAGCTCAACTAGCTCCTACGAGCAGTACTTC
-	TRBV2	TRBD1	TRBJ2-1	CASDRGQYNEQFF	TGTGCCAGTGACAGGGGGCAATACAATGAGCAGTTCTTC
-	TRBV4-3	-	TRBJ2-1	CASSQGRSEQFF	TGCGCCAGCAGCCAAGGTCGGAGCGAGCAGTTCTTC
once	TRBV6-2/TRBV6-3	-	TRBJ2-1	CASSQRQEYNEQFF	TGTGCCAGCAGTCAGAGACAGGAGTACAATGAGCAGTTCTTC
few	TRBV3-1/TRBV3-2	TRBD2	TRBJ2-1	CASSLWTSEQFF	TGTGCCAGCAGCCTCTGGACTAGCGAGCAGTTCTTC
-	TRBV14	-	TRBJ1-1	CASSQGGWDEAFF	TGTGCCAGCAGCCAAGGGGGCTGGGATGAAGCTTTCTTT
-	TRBV27	-	TRBJ2-3	CASSWTDSTDTQYF	TGTGCCAGCAGCTGGACAGACAGCACAGATACGCAGTATTTT
-	TRBV6-2/TRBV6-3	-	TRBJ1-5	CASSYMPPHRAIRNQPQHF	TGTGCCAGCAGTTATATGCCCCCTCACAGGGCTATACGGAATCAGCCCCAGCATTTT
-	TRBV4-3	TRBD2	TRBJ2-3	CASSQELAGVGTQYF	TGCGCCAGCAGCCAAGAATTAGCGGGAGTGGGTACGCAGTATTTT
-	TRBV6-6	-	TRBJ2-5	CASRSVQETQYF	TGTGCCAGCAGATCCGTCCAGGAGACCCAGTACTTC
-	TRBV7-3	-	TRBJ2-2	CASSQTQVTGELFF	TGTGCCAGCAGTCAGACACAAGTCACCGGGGAGCTGTTTTTT
-	TRBV18	TRBD1	TRBJ1-2	CASSPDRGYYGYTF	TGTGCCAGCTCACCAGACAGGGGGTACTATGGCTACACCTTC
-	TRBV24-1	TRBD1	TRBJ2-2	CATSTRDRNTGELFF	TGTGCCACCAGTACCCGGGACAGGAACACCGGGGAGCTGTTTTTT